This record looks at one TCR beta chain sequence and its context. Its cognate antigen is unknown. Method: immunoSEQ multiplex PCR; TCRdb's copy keeps in-frame clones and lacks some. The sample includes approximately 9,000 clones, 85% to 95% of them seen just once. Time point reported: approximately ten-day in vitro stimulation with candidate neoantigen peptide 3. About seven ELISpot-reactive neoantigen peptides each drove an approximately 10-day in vitro stimulation. This record comes from a study of PD-1 blockade in mismatch repair-deficient tumors. Study-wide findings and caveats: 140 or so unique blood TCRs came from expansion to three of seven peptides. Tumor-resident clones, often undetectable pretreatment in blood, expanded then contracted after pembrolizumab.

The sample here was cells cultured in vitro, taken from a patient treated with pembrolizumab. The sequence was collected from an adult with mismatch repair-deficient cancer.

The CDR3 sequence: CASSSGQNNYEQYF. As DNA, the CDR3 is TGTGCCAGCAGTTCGGGACAGAATAATTACGAGCAGTACTTC. V and J are TRBV2 and TRBJ2-7; 7 positions agree with TRBD1. CDR1 SNHLY and CDR2 FYNNEI come from the germline V gene. The CDR3 covers 14 residues. V shed 5 bases and J 4 bases; nucleotides not matched to a gene: 8.